What follows is one T cell receptor beta chain and its context. This clone has just a few counts. The specificity of this receptor is unknown. No per-base quality is available; no much larger clone lies one base away. The data were obtained in a study of cytomegalovirus exposure and HLA in healthy donors (dated by TCRdb to 2016 to 2017). About the study as a whole: An earlier analysis of 587 of the donors reported 276 Gb of sequence data and 100 million to 120 million unique TCR beta sequences obtained from around 180 million T cells. The number of typed donors differed by locus: about 620-640 for A, B, C, DRB1 and DQB1; approximately 520 for DQA1; roughly 600 for DPA1; and some 430 for DPB1. The aim of the study was to test whether cataloging public T cell receptors could identify signatures of past pathogen exposure. Donor age, sex, ethnicity and CMV serostatus were compiled together with the repertoire data. Using immunosequencing, the study profiled T cell repertoires from fewer than 850 subjects and related those repertoires to cytomegalovirus serostatus. A later genetic analysis used genome-wide SNP genotypes for about three fifths of the 666 donors, treating that subset as a discovery cohort. The later analysis used no new phenotypic data to find candidate immune exposures, relying instead on TCR beta sequences and their occurrence across donors. Because of strong linkage in the cohort, 4 to 6 DR-DQ haplotypes were treated as single units for association and clustering. Both class I and class II loci were covered by HLA typing, at four-digit resolution. On average, around 200,000 unique TCR beta nucleotide sequences were sequenced per donor among 398 genotyped donors of the cohort, with roughly 18% of those sequences being non-productive. To predict cytomegalovirus infection status, the study brought together high-throughput TCR immunosequencing, statistical association of individual TCRs with disease status, and machine learning. Along with the approximately 700-subject first cohort, a separate validation cohort of roughly 110 different subjects was used. To study patterns of TCR occurrence, a later analysis re-analyzed previously published TCR beta repertoires from 650 to 750 donors and added high-resolution HLA genotyping. Of the 398 genotyped donors, 81% fell in the genetic ancestry cluster associated with self-reported Caucasian donors. An earlier analysis of more than 450 of the donors used high-throughput TCR beta sequencing to judge whether each TCR beta V gene segment behaved as functional or pseudogenic. About 300 gigabases of sequencing data and around 85 million unique TCR sequences made up an early release that covered nearly 650 HLA-typed donors. All discovery cohort repertoires had been generated on a single sequencing platform.

Libraries were made using the immunoSEQ multiplex PCR assay. The multiplex PCR relied on a mix of 60 forward primers for TCR Vbeta segments and 13 reverse primers for TCR Jbeta segments. The CDR3 region of rearranged TCR beta genes was amplified from genomic DNA by a multiplex PCR assay. On the Illumina HiSeq System, the amplified TCR beta libraries were sequenced as 87-base-pair reads. On the authors' methods: In a later analysis, tens of millions of unique TCR beta chains were counted across the 500 to 700 repertoires, and roughly 11 million of these chains were shared by at least two donors. To remove PCR and sequencing errors, raw reads were error-corrected and collapsed into unique sequences using a nearest-neighbor algorithm that merged closely related sequences. To assign V, D and J gene segments, CDR3 sequences were aligned to IMGT reference sequences. For a sequence to be retained, at least a six-nucleotide match to both a V gene segment and a J gene segment was required. A rearrangement was called productive if the CDR3 had no stop codons and remained in frame with V and J, and every other rearrangement was called non-productive. Following IMGT convention, CDR3 was defined as the stretch from the second conserved V-encoded cysteine to the conserved J-encoded phenylalanine. The earlier analysis of fewer than 750 of the donors excluded sequences that lacked an unambiguous match to a single V gene segment. In an earlier analysis of approximately 500 of the donors, a V segment was called functional when productive rearrangements were above 56.7%, and segregating when the standard deviation between donors exceeded 5%. A statistical classification framework was developed to diagnose cytomegalovirus status using the catalog of TCR beta chain sequences. In a later analysis, TCR nucleotide sequences were compared against IMGT/GENE-DB human TR gene sequences so that V and J genes could be assigned. The TCRdist pipeline was used in a later analysis to assign CDR3 sequences and most-parsimonious VDJ recombination scenarios. In a later analysis, every TCR beta chain was defined by the combination of its CDR3 amino acid sequence and its V-gene family, and reads without a unique V-gene family were dropped. To address suspected cross-contamination and a sequencing artifact, a later analysis removed around 600 highly shared, low-generation-probability nucleotide sequences. In a later analysis, a clonal expansion index was calculated for each public chain from normalized within-repertoire ranks of inferred template counts. A later analysis computed generation probabilities with a VDJ recombination model fitted to out-of-frame rearrangements, and checked the results against IGoR. A later analysis scored TCR-TCR, TCR-HLA and TCR-CMV co-occurrence with hypergeometric tests, applying a repertoire-size bias correction to TCR pairs. In a later analysis, false discovery rates were estimated by permuting HLA or CMV assignments 20 times. In a later analysis, co-occurring TCRs were grouped using DBSCAN, and TCRdist sequence similarity was added for clustering within HLA-allele-positive subsets. Repertoires with fewer than 30,000 or more than 120,000 public chains, plus five repertoires with anomalous nucleotide sharing, were excluded from co-occurrence clustering. TCRdb took this table from immuneACCESS and kept in-frame rearrangements with V and J called. Such tables lack part of the clones; where checked against another copy, unresolved V genes explain under half of the gap, and the rest is unexplained. V and J calls and clone size are as listed in that table; D and trimming were resolved from the DNA. The sample table contains about 180,000 clones; only one count was recorded for 75% of them. Less than 3% of the sample is in the top ten clones.

The paper's findings and limits, for the study overall: A further reported finding was that TCR beta sequences accurately predicted the HLA-A and HLA-B alleles for most subjects in the first cohort. A later analysis associated some 17,000 TCR beta sequences with specific HLA alleles at a false discovery rate of 0.05. Roughly uniform sequencing depth across donors was assumed in presence/absence analyses, although this assumption may not hold. The sequencing pipeline was judged likely to have produced a cluster of highly shared sequence variants as a technical artifact. Linkage disequilibrium might explain the correlated functional status among segregating V segments, but an unknown experimental factor could not be ruled out. The authors suggested that the approach could potentially be generalized to other disease states and immunological phenotypes. The earlier analysis of approximately 540 of the donors excluded roughly 16 rarely observed V segments, including chromosome 9 orphons, because counts were too low. In a later analysis, several top co-occurrence clusters were reported to appear linked to parvovirus B19, influenza, CMV and Epstein-Barr virus. In an earlier analysis of some 640 of the donors, most TCR beta V segments were observed in productive rearrangements about 87% or about 30% of the time, broadly matching IMGT annotations. Most TCR sequences were observed very rarely across donors, whereas some public TCRs were present in many individuals. A later analysis found that HLA-associated TCR beta chains were more clonally expanded and had lower generation probabilities than equally common non-associated chains. In the study, some 180 TCR beta chains were listed as associated with cytomegalovirus. Because HLA typing was missing for some donors at each locus, association tests included only the typed subset. Immune exposure information for the cohort was limited to CMV serostatus. A few of the identified cytomegalovirus-associated TCR beta chains were confirmed in vitro to be specific for cytomegalovirus antigens. In a later analysis, the rate of TCR association differed among HLA loci, with DRB1 alleles having the most associated TCRs and HLA-C alleles having the fewest. Most CMV-associated TCR beta chains appeared to be HLA-restricted in a later analysis, and the HLA associations seemed to be driven largely by CMV exposure. The classifier was reported to diagnose cytomegalovirus status with high specificity and sensitivity in both the original cohort and the validation cohort. In a later genetic analysis, fewer N-insertions in productive TCRs were reported among donors in an Asian-associated ancestry cluster than the roughly 640-donor mean. Assigning TCR associations to individual alleles was difficult when HLA alleles, especially DR and DQ, strongly co-occurred. In a later genetic analysis, a missense DCLRE1C variant was associated with V-gene and J-gene trimming of TCR beta chains, and the association was replicated in an independent cohort. In this cohort, only TCR beta chains were sequenced, and detectable features were limited by the absence of alpha or paired-chain data.

The cohort consisted of 670 or so healthy bone marrow donors. At the time of sampling, every cohort member was nominally healthy, though immune exposures that went unrecorded were likely present. The donor tested CMV seronegative and was one of the 352 seronegative cohort members. Each donor provided a peripheral blood sample, and peripheral blood mononuclear cells were used for TCR beta sequencing. Genomic DNA was extracted from the blood cell samples with the Qiagen DNeasy Blood Extraction Kit. This clonotype was sampled from a female donor in good health and CMV-seronegative. Sample: PBMCs.

The DNA reads as follows: TGTGCCAGCGGCTTACCCGGGGGTAGGCTGTTTTTT. Translation gives CASGLPGGRLFF. This receptor chain uses TRBV28 and TRBJ2-2; perhaps TRBD2 is the D gene, with 6 bases matching. V sheds 8 bases and J sheds 13 bases, leaving 17 bases between their ends. The germline V gene yields MDHEN for CDR1 and SYDVKM for CDR2. The CDR3 contains 12 residues, cysteine and phenylalanine counted. Kept here is only the CDR3 DNA, which spans 36 bases and is read in frame from base 1.